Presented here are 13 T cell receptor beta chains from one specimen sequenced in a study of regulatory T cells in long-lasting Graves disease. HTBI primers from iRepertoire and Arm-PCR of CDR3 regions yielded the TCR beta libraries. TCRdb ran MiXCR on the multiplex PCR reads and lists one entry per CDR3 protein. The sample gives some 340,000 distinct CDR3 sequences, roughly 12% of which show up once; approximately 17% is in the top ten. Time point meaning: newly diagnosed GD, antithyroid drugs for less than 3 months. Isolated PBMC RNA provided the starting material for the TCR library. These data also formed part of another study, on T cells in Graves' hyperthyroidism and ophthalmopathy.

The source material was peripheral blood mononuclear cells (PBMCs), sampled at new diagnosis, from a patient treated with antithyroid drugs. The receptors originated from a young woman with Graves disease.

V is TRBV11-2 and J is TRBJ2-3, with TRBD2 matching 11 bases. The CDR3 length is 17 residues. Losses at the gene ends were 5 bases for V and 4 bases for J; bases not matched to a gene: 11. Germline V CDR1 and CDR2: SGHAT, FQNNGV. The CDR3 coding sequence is TGTGCCAGCAGCCTCTCGACTAGCGGGATAGGTGCAGATACGCAGTATTTT. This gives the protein CASSLSTSGIGADTQYF.

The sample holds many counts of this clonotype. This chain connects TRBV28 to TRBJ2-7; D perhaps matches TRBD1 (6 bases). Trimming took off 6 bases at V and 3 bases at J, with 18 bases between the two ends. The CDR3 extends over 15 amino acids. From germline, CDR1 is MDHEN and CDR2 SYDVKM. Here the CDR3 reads CASRDRTGTIYEQYF. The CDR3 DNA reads TGTGCCAGCAGGGATCGGACCGGGACAATCTACGAGCAGTACTTC.

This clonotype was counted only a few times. The CDR3 protein is CASSSLGLGQETQYF. In DNA form, the CDR3 reads TGTGCCAGCAGCTCCCTGGGACTAGGACAAGAGACCCAGTACTTC. The chain links TRBV7-2 to TRBJ2-5, with 8 bases lining up with TRBD2. Germline CDR1 and CDR2: SGHTA and FQGNSA. The CDR3 is made up of 15 amino acids. V lost 4 bases to trimming and J lost 2 bases; unmatched junction nucleotides: 6.

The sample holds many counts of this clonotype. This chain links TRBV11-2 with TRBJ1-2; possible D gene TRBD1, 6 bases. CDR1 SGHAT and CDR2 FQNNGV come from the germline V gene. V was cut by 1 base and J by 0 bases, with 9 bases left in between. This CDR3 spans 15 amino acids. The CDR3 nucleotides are TGTGCCAGCAGCTTAGGTTGGACAGCTAACTATGGCTACACCTTC. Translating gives CASSLGWTANYGYTF.

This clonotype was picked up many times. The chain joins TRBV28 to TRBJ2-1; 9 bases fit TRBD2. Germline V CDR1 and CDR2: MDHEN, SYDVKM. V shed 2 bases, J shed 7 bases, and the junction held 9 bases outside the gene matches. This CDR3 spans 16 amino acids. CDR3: CASSLSAGGPGNEQFF. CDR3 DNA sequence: TGTGCCAGCAGTTTAAGTGCGGGAGGGCCGGGGAATGAGCAGTTCTTC.

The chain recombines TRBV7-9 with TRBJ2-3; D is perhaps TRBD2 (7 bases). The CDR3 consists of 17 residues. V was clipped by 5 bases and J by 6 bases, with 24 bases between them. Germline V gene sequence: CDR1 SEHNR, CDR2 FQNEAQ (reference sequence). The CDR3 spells CASSLPKGGAPKDTQYF. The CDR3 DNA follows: TGTGCCAGCAGCCTACCCAAGGGGGGGGCCCCCAAGGATACGCAGTATTTT.

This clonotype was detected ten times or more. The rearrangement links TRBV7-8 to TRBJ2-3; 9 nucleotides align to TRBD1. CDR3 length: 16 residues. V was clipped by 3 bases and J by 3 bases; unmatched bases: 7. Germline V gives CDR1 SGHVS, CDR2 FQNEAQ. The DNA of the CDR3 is TGTGCCAGCAGCTTCATCCGGGACAGGGCAACAGATACGCAGTATTTT. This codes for CASSFIRDRATDTQYF.

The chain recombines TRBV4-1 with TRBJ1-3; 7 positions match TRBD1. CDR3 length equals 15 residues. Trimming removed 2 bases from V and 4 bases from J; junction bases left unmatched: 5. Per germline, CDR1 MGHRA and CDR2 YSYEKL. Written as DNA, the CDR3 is TGCGCCAGCAGCCAAACAGGGGTAGAGGGAAACACCATATATTTT. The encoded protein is CASSQTGVEGNTIYF.

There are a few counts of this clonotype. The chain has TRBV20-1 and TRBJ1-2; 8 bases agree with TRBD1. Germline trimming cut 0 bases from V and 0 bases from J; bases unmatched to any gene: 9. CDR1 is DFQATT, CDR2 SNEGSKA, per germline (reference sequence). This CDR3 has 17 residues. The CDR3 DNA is TGCAGTGCTAGAGATAGACAGGGGATCCGGGCTAACTATGGCTACACCTTC. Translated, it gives CSARDRQGIRANYGYTF.

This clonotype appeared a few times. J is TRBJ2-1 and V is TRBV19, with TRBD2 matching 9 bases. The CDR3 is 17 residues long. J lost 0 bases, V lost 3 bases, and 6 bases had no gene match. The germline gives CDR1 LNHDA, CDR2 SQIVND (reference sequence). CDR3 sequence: CASSISSGGLSYNEQFF. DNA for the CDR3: TGTGCCAGTAGTATCTCCAGCGGGGGGCTCTCCTACAATGAGCAGTTCTTC.

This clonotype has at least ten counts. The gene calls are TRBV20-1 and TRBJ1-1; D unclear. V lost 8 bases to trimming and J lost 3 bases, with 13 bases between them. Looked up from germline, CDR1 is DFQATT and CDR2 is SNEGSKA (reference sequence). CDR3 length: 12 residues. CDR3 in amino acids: CSTTVRDTEAFF. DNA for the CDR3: TGCAGTACCACCGTGAGGGACACTGAAGCTTTCTTT.

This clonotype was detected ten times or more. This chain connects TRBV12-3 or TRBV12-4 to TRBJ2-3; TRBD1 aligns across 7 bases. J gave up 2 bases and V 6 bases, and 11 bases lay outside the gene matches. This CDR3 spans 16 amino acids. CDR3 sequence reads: CASRPPRTGVTDTQYF. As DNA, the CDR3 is TGTGCCAGCAGACCCCCGAGGACAGGAGTCACAGATACGCAGTATTTT.

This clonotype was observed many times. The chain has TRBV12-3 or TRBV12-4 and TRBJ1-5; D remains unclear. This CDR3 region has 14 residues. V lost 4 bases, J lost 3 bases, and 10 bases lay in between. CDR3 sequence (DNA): TGTGCCAGCAGTTACCGTAGGGACAATCAGCCCCAGCATTTT. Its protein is CASSYRRDNQPQHF.